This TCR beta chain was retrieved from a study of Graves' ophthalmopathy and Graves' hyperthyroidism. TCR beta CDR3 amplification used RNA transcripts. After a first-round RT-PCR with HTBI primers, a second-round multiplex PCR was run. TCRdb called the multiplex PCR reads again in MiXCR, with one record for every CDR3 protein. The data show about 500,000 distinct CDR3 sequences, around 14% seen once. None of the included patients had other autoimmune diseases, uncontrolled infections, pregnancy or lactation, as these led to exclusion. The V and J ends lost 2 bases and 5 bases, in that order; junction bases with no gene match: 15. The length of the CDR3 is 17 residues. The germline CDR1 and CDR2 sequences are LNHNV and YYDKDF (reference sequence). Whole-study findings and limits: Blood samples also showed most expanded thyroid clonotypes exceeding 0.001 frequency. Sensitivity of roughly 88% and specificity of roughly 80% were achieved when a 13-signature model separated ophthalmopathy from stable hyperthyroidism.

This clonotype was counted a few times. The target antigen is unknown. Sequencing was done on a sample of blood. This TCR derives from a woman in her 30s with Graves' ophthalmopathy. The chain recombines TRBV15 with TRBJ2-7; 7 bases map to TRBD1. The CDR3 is CATSRPKSGTVAHEQYF. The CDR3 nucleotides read TGTGCCACCAGCAGACCGAAGTCCGGGACAGTGGCCCACGAGCAGTACTTC.